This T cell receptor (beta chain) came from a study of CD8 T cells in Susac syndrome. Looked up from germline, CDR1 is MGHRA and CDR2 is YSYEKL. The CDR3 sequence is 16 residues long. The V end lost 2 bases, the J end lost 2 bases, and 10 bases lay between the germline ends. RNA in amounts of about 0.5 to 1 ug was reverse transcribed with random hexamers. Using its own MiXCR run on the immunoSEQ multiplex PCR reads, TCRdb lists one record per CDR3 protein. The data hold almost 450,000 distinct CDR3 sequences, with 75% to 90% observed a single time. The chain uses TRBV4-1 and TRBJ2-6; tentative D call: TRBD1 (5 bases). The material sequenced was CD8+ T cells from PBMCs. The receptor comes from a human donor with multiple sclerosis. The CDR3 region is CASSQPNRPGANVLTF. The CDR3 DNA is TGCGCCAGCAGCCAACCAAACAGGCCTGGGGCCAACGTCCTGACTTTC.